These 29 T cell receptor beta chains originate from one sample sequenced in a study of identical twins. TCRdb processed the 5' RACE reads anew with MiXCR; each CDR3 protein has one entry. The table lists 500,000 to 600,000 distinct CDR3 sequences, less than 25% of them singletons, with 0.75% to 0.95% in the top ten. This same sample was also taken into another study, of T cells expressing NK-cell markers.

Sequencing was done on a sample of CD4+ T cells sorted from blood. Receptors were obtained from a woman aged 18-29 years in good health.

This sequence joins TRBV6-1 and TRBJ2-3; D not resolved. CDR1 is MNHNS, CDR2 SASEGT, per germline. V shed 2 bases and J shed 10 bases, with 10 bases lying between them. The CDR3 spans 12 residues. CDR3: CASSESFSAQYF. CDR3 nucleotide sequence: TGTGCCAGCAGTGAATCCTTTTCCGCGCAGTATTTT.

The CDR3 nucleotides are TGTGCCAGCACCCGAAGACGGGGACAGGGATCCCACGAGCAGTACTTC. It translates to CASTRRRGQGSHEQYF. The chain joins TRBV11-2 to TRBJ2-7; 9 nucleotides line up with TRBD1. The CDR3 runs 16 residues. V was clipped by 7 bases and J by 5 bases; unmatched bases: 15. Germline V CDR1 and CDR2: SGHAT, FQNNGV. Supplemented by reference TRBV11-2 and TRBJ2-7, the full variable domain reads EAGVAQSPRYKIIEKRQSVAFWCNPISGHATLYWYQQILGQGPKLLIQFQNNGVVDDSQLPKDRFSAERLKGVDSTLKIQPAKLEDSAVYLCASTRRRGQGSHEQYFGPGTRLTVT.

This clonotype has only a few counts. V is TRBV5-1 and J is TRBJ1-4; D not certain. V lost 0 bases, J lost 7 bases, and 7 bases lay in between. This CDR3 has 13 residues. CDR1 is SGHRS, CDR2 YFSETQ, per germline. CDR3 DNA sequence: TGCGCCAGCAGCTTGGAACGGGGTGAAAAACTGTTTTTT. Its translation is CASSLERGEKLFF.

This clonotype occurred a few times. The chain has TRBV7-9 and TRBJ2-2; 7 bases line up with TRBD1. Germline CDR1 is SEHNR and CDR2 is FQNEAQ (reference sequence). This CDR3 is built from 15 residues. Trimming at V came to 5 bases and at J to 4 bases, leaving 7 bases not matched to a gene. CDR3 sequence reads: CASSNRDSATGELFF. In nucleotides, the CDR3 is TGTGCCAGCAGCAACCGGGACAGTGCCACCGGGGAGCTGTTTTTT.

There are a few counts of this clonotype. The chain employs TRBV12-5 and TRBJ1-6; 8 bases match TRBD1. J lost 8 bases, V lost 4 bases, and 4 bases had no gene match. The CDR3 has 14 residues. CDR1 and CDR2 (germline): LGHNT, FRNRAP. CDR3 sequence: CASGSQGVDSPLHF. CDR3 nucleotide sequence: TGTGCTAGTGGTTCACAGGGGGTGGATTCACCCCTCCACTTT.

V usage is TRBV6-1 and J usage is TRBJ2-3, with TRBD2 identical over 7 bases. CDR1 MNHNS and CDR2 SASEGT come from the germline V gene. The CDR3 loop spans 13 amino acids. V trimming: 5 bases; J trimming: 5 bases; junction bases outside the gene matches: 4. CDR3 amino acids: CASSSGVGDTQYF. The CDR3, as DNA: TGTGCCAGCAGTAGCGGGGTGGGAGATACGCAGTATTTT.

This clonotype was seen a few times. This rearrangement joins TRBV5-1 to TRBJ2-2; D gene uncertain. The CDR3 has 15 residues. Germline CDR1 and CDR2: SGHRS and YFSETQ. Trimming removed 1 base from V and 4 bases from J, with 11 bases in between. CDR3 sequence (DNA): TGCGCCAGCAGCTTGAGGACGGAGTCCACCGGGGAGCTGTTTTTT. Protein product: CASSLRTESTGELFF.

This clonotype has only one observation. V usage is TRBV28 and J usage is TRBJ1-2; tentative D call: TRBD1 (5 bases). The germline V and J ends were trimmed by 5 bases and 7 bases, with 11 bases remaining between them. The CDR3 length is 12 residues. Germline V gives CDR1 MDHEN, CDR2 SYDVKM. This CDR3 reads CASSVGDFGYTF. For the CDR3, the DNA is TGTGCCAGCAGTGTCGGGGACTTTGGCTACACCTTC.

Written as DNA, the CDR3 is TGCAGTGCTAGAAGGGGGAGGAACGAGCAGTACTTC. Translated: CSARRGRNEQYF. The rearrangement uses TRBV20-1 and TRBJ2-7; D tentatively reads TRBD1 or TRBD2 (6 bases each). Trimming left V 2 bases short and J 5 bases short, with 10 bases between. The CDR3 loop spans 12 amino acids. CDR1 is DFQATT, CDR2 SNEGSKA, per germline (reference sequence).

V gene TRBV29-1 combines with J gene TRBJ2-7, with 7 bases matching TRBD1. The germline V gene has CDR1 SQVTM and CDR2 ANQGSEA. The CDR3 loop spans 14 amino acids. The CDR3 nucleotides are TGCAGTATACTAATGGGGGACAGCTCCTACGAGCAGTACTTC. Translated, it gives CSILMGDSSYEQYF.

This sequence joins TRBV12-3 or TRBV12-4 and TRBJ2-2; the match to TRBD1 covers 8 bases. After removal of 1 base from V and 6 bases from J, the junction contained 7 bases not matched to a gene. This CDR3 spans 16 amino acids. The CDR3 loop reads CASSLGLAQGAGELFF. Here the CDR3 DNA reads TGTGCCAGCAGTTTAGGGCTAGCACAGGGGGCCGGGGAGCTGTTTTTT.

About this clonotype: Relative to the germline gene, one junction end is altered; a read error may explain this. This chain links TRBV27 with TRBJ2-2, with D possibly matching TRBD1 (5 bases). Germline V gives CDR1 MNHEY, CDR2 SMNVEV (reference sequence). The CDR3 is made up of 13 amino acids. CDR3 sequence: CACSLDNRGELFF. The CDR3 DNA sequence: TGTGCCTGCAGTTTGGACAACCGTGGGGAGCTGTTTTTT.

This clonotype has a handful of counts. The CDR3 sequence: CASSQAHRLNTEAFF. The CDR3, as DNA: TGTGCCAGCAGCCAAGCGCACAGATTGAACACTGAAGCTTTCTTT. The rearrangement uses TRBV4-2 and TRBJ1-1; D unresolved. The V gene lost 1 base and the J gene lost 0 bases, with 9 bases spanning the gap. CDR1 is LGHNA and CDR2 is YNFKEQ in the germline V gene. The CDR3 totals 15 residues.

This clonotype occurred a few times. The J gene is TRBJ2-5, the V gene TRBV12-3 or TRBV12-4; D is perhaps TRBD1 (7 bases). V lost 4 bases and J lost 1, with 13 bases in between. The CDR3 spans 15 residues. In DNA form, the CDR3 reads TGTGCCAGCAGTTCTCAGGGGGGACGCCAAGAGACCCAGTACTTC. Its protein product is CASSSQGGRQETQYF.

This sequence joins TRBV29-1 and TRBJ2-5, with a possible D match to TRBD2 (6 bases). The CDR3 is 13 amino acids. V was cut by 4 bases and J by 1 base, with 10 bases left in between. Per the germline V gene, CDR1 is SQVTM and CDR2 is ANQGSEA. In nucleotides, the CDR3 is TGCAGCGTTGCAGCGGGTGTCCAAGAGACCCAGTACTTC. Protein sequence: CSVAAGVQETQYF.

In its sample, this clonotype was seen a few times. The rearrangement uses TRBV4-2 and TRBJ2-5; 9 bases fit TRBD2. The CDR3 is 18 amino acids. The trim removed 1 base at V and 0 bases at J, leaving 9 bases unmatched. Germline CDR1 is LGHNA and CDR2 is YNFKEQ. The DNA for the CDR3 is TGTGCCAGCAGCCAAGCCGCGGGGGCGGGGGGGTACCAAGAGACCCAGTACTTC. This translates into CASSQAAGAGGYQETQYF.

V is TRBV4-1 and J is TRBJ2-3; 7 nucleotides line up with TRBD2. This CDR3 region has 16 residues. Germline V gene data show CDR1 as MGHRA and CDR2 as YSYEKL. The V gene end was trimmed by 3 bases and the J gene end by 2 bases; junction bases not matched to a gene: 8. The CDR3 region has the DNA TGCGCCAGCAGCCATCTGTCCGGGGGGACCACAGATACGCAGTATTTT. It translates to CASSHLSGGTTDTQYF.

This clonotype was counted at least ten times. The chain has TRBV29-1 and TRBJ1-2, with 8 bases lining up with TRBD1. Germline-derived CDR1 and CDR2 are SQVTM and ANQGSEA. This CDR3 is built from 12 residues. J gave up 3 bases and V 7 bases, and 4 bases lay outside the gene matches. The CDR3 DNA reads TGCAGCGGGAAGACAGGGGACTATGGCTACACCTTC. Translated: CSGKTGDYGYTF.

This clonotype was seen repeatedly, ten times or more. The genes are TRBV12-3 or TRBV12-4 and TRBJ2-7, with 10 bases aligning to TRBD1. V dropped 5 bases and J dropped 4; count of bases not matched to a gene: 5. CDR3 length: 14 residues. The DNA of the CDR3 is TGTGCCAGCAGTCCCGGGACAGGGGCTTACGAGCAGTACTTC. Encoded protein: CASSPGTGAYEQYF.

This chain connects TRBV6-2 or TRBV6-3 to TRBJ2-7; 8 nucleotides line up with TRBD2. CDR1 and CDR2 from the germline V gene are MNHEY and SVGEGT. V lost 4 bases and J lost 4; bases outside the gene matches: 3. CDR3 length equals 13 residues. Here the CDR3 DNA reads TGTGCCAGCAGTTCCAGCGGGAGATACGAGCAGTACTTC. As protein: CASSSSGRYEQYF.

The chain links TRBV5-5 to TRBJ2-7; 8 positions agree with TRBD2. With 4 bases clipped from V and 4 bases from J, the junction kept 10 bases outside the gene matches. Germline V gives CDR1 SGHKS, CDR2 YYEKEE (reference sequence). The CDR3 runs 15 residues. The CDR3 spells CASSPTGLAEYEQYF. The CDR3 nucleotides read TGTGCCAGCAGCCCGACAGGACTAGCAGAATACGAGCAGTACTTC.

Many counts were recorded for this clonotype. The chain is built from TRBV12-3 or TRBV12-4 and TRBJ2-1, with D possibly TRBD2 on 6 matching bases. The CDR3 is 17 amino acids. Trimming removed 4 bases from V and 8 bases from J, with 24 bases in between. The CDR3 reads CASSSPSLASLSDEQFF. CDR3 nucleotide sequence: TGTGCCAGCAGTTCCCCTTCACTAGCCTCCCTCTCCGATGAGCAGTTCTTC.

This clonotype came up a few times. The CDR3 region is CASSLQGPGGNTIYF. DNA for the CDR3: TGCGCCAGCAGCTTACAGGGACCGGGTGGAAACACCATATATTTT. This chain connects TRBV5-1 to TRBJ1-3, with D tentatively TRBD1 (6 bases). The CDR3 length is 15 residues. Germline lookup yields CDR1 SGHRS and CDR2 YFSETQ. Trimming took 2 bases from V and 3 from J, leaving 12 bases between them.

This clonotype was detected once. V is TRBV9 and J is TRBJ2-1; unclear D gene. The germline V gene has CDR1 SGDLS and CDR2 YYNGEE. The CDR3 is 14 amino acids. V lost 0 bases to trimming and J lost 12 bases, with 16 bases between them. The DNA of the CDR3 is TGTGCCAGCAGCGTAGAAGTATCGGCTACTGGGCAGTTCTTC. Its translation: CASSVEVSATGQFF.

This clonotype has more than one count but fewer than ten. This rearrangement joins TRBV6-2 or TRBV6-3 to TRBJ2-1; D may be TRBD2 (5 bases). The CDR3 totals 12 residues. Germline lookup yields CDR1 MNHEY and CDR2 SVGEGT. V was cut by 4 bases and J by 7 bases, with 8 bases left in between. The CDR3 sequence is CASSSRTNEQFF. The CDR3 DNA sequence: TGTGCCAGCAGTTCTAGGACTAATGAGCAGTTCTTC.

The chain combines TRBV6-5 with TRBJ1-3, with no clear D. This CDR3 region has 11 residues. From germline, CDR1 is MNHEY and CDR2 SVGAGI. Trimming took 0 bases from V and 7 from J, leaving 1 base between them. The CDR3 sequence: CASSYSNTIYF. The CDR3 coding sequence is TGTGCCAGCAGTTACTCGAACACCATATATTTT.

The V call is TRBV10-3, the J call TRBJ2-2; the match to TRBD2 covers 14 bases. V lost 8 bases and J lost 9; bases outside the gene matches: 11. The CDR3 runs 16 residues. Germline-derived CDR1 and CDR2 are ENHRY and SYGVKD. This CDR3 reads CAIRGTSGSRGRELFF. For the CDR3, the DNA is TGTGCCATCCGAGGGACTAGCGGGAGTCGTGGAAGGGAGCTGTTTTTT.

This sequence joins TRBV7-9 and TRBJ1-1; D gene unclear. Germline V gene data show CDR1 as SEHNR and CDR2 as FQNEAQ (reference sequence). CDR3 size: 13 residues. Between the trimmed V and J ends, which lost 5 bases and 4 bases, there was a span of 11 bases. CDR3 coding DNA: TGTGCCAGCAGCAGATATCGGGGCACTGAAGCTTTCTTT. Translation: CASSRYRGTEAFF.

This clonotype was detected a few times. The V gene is TRBV7-9, the J gene TRBJ1-5; the match to TRBD1 covers 9 bases. Germline values: CDR1 SEHNR, CDR2 FQNEAQ (reference sequence). The CDR3 length is 12 residues. CDR3: CAAGTGNQPQHF. CDR3 sequence (DNA): TGTGCGGCCGGGACAGGGAATCAGCCCCAGCATTTT.